This entry lists 22 T cell receptor beta chains sequenced from one sample in a study of blood T cell repertoires in COVID-19 (dated by TCRdb to about 2020). Library preparation used the immunoSEQ multiplex PCR assay. Drawn from immuneACCESS, this table holds only the in-frame rearrangements with V and J called that TCRdb kept. Clones are partly lost; checked studies trace under half to an unresolved V gene and leave the rest unexplained. The sample table lists approximately 290,000 clones, 70% to 90% of them with a count of one. The ten largest clones take up 0.87% of the sample. The sequencing sample was made of peripheral blood. The receptors were sampled from a human donor with COVID-19, enrolled during active disease. The donor label of this sample is uncertain.

The chain couples TRBV5-1 to TRBJ1-2, with 9 bases matching TRBD1. Germline values: CDR1 SGHRS, CDR2 YFSETQ. CDR3 length equals 14 residues. Trimming took 0 bases from V and 4 from J; bases not matched to a gene: 1. In nucleotides, the CDR3 is TGCGCCAGCAGCTTGGAGGGACAGGGCTATGGCTACACCTTC. It is translated as CASSLEGQGYGYTF.

As regards this clone: Other DNA sequences in the same sample also yield this CDR3. This sequence joins TRBV6-5 and TRBJ1-1, with D unresolved. V dropped 0 bases and J dropped 3 bases, with 8 bases sitting between them. Germline CDR1 reads MNHEY; CDR2 reads SVGAGI. The CDR3 spans 14 residues. CDR3 bases: TGTGCCAGCAGTTACTCGCGGGAGTACACTGAAGCTTTCTTT. This codes for CASSYSREYTEAFF.

The rearrangement links TRBV4-1 to TRBJ2-1; TRBD2 matches at 12 bases. Trimming removed 8 bases from V and 9 bases from J; junction bases left unmatched: 14. The CDR3 totals 16 residues. The germline CDR1 and CDR2 sequences are MGHRA and YSYEKL. CDR3 in amino acids: CASRTPGTSGFREQFF. The CDR3 DNA follows: TGCGCCAGCCGCACACCCGGGACTAGCGGGTTTCGTGAGCAGTTCTTC.

The chain is built from TRBV27 and TRBJ1-1, with TRBD1 identical over 7 bases. The germline CDR1 and CDR2 sequences are MNHEY and SMNVEV (reference sequence). Trimming removed 4 bases from V and 0 bases from J; junction bases left unmatched: 5. The CDR3 has 15 residues. The CDR3 region has the DNA TGTGCCAGCAGTTCCTGGGACAGCATGAACACTGAAGCTTTCTTT. Its protein product is CASSSWDSMNTEAFF.

The J gene is TRBJ2-7, the V gene TRBV30, with TRBD1 matching over 8 bases. Germline CDR1 is GTSNPN and CDR2 is SVGIG (reference sequence). The CDR3 is made up of 13 amino acids. Unmatched junction bases numbered 4, after V lost 3 bases and J lost 3 bases. This CDR3 reads CAWSPDRGYEQYF. In DNA, the CDR3 is TGTGCCTGGAGCCCTGACAGGGGCTACGAGCAGTACTTC.

The rearrangement uses TRBV19 and TRBJ1-5; 8 positions agree with TRBD1. This CDR3 spans 18 amino acids. J lost 3 bases, V lost 1 base, and 11 bases had no gene match. CDR1 and CDR2 (germline): LNHDA, SQIVND (reference sequence). As DNA, the CDR3 is TGTGCCAGTAGTATAGCTGTTGGGGGGCAGGGGGCCAATCAGCCCCAGCATTTT. Its translation is CASSIAVGGQGANQPQHF.

V gene TRBV4-3 combines with J gene TRBJ2-3; 10 bases line up with TRBD2. Germline V gene data show CDR1 as LGHNA and CDR2 as YSLEER. J lost 0 bases, V lost 1 base, and 4 bases had no gene match. The CDR3 has 17 residues. The chain's CDR3 is CASSQGTSGGSTDTQYF. CDR3 DNA sequence: TGCGCCAGCAGCCAAGGGACTAGCGGAGGGAGCACAGATACGCAGTATTTT.

The rearrangement links TRBV28 to TRBJ2-3; D may be TRBD2 (5 bases). Trimming left V 5 bases short and J 5 bases short, with 14 bases between. The germline V gene encodes CDR1 MDHEN and CDR2 SYDVKM. This CDR3 region has 14 residues. The CDR3 loop reads CASSTSGLGDTQYF. CDR3 DNA sequence: TGTGCCAGCAGTACCTCGGGGTTGGGAGATACGCAGTATTTT.

V gene TRBV7-2 combines with J gene TRBJ2-3; D call uncertain. The CDR3 totals 12 residues. V lost 8 bases to trimming and J lost 1 base, with 7 bases between them. Germline CDR1 SGHTA, CDR2 FQGNSA. CDR3 in amino acids: CASRVGTDTQYF. DNA of the CDR3: TGTGCCAGCCGGGTTGGCACAGATACGCAGTATTTT.

For the CDR3, the DNA is TGTGCCAGCAGCAAGAGCCGGAGGGAGGATAGCAATCAGCCCCAGCATTTT. Protein: CASSKSRREDSNQPQHF. V gene TRBV28 combines with J gene TRBJ1-5; D gene uncertain. The CDR3 has 17 residues. With 6 bases removed from V and 0 bases from J, the gap between germline ends came to 18 bases. Germline V CDR1 and CDR2: MDHEN, SYDVKM.

The V and J genes are TRBV5-1 and TRBJ2-3; 8 nucleotides align to TRBD2. This CDR3 is 16 amino acids long. Looked up from germline, CDR1 is SGHRS and CDR2 is YFSETQ. V was pared by 3 bases and J by 1 base, with 7 bases of the junction left unmatched. The CDR3 is CASSSKAGAGTDTQYF. The CDR3 bases are TGCGCCAGCAGCTCCAAAGCGGGAGCTGGCACAGATACGCAGTATTTT.

The chain is built from TRBV5-1 and TRBJ2-3, with a tentative D call TRBD2 (6 bases). The germline CDR1 and CDR2 sequences are SGHRS and YFSETQ. The V end lost 4 bases, the J end lost 0 bases, and 21 bases lay between the germline ends. The CDR3 is 18 amino acids. This CDR3 reads CASSLLWTGVASTDTQYF. CDR3 in DNA: TGCGCCAGCAGCCTACTGTGGACGGGAGTGGCTAGCACAGATACGCAGTATTTT.

V gene TRBV7-9 combines with J gene TRBJ1-4; D perhaps matches TRBD1 (6 bases). The CDR3 is made up of 15 amino acids. Germline assignment: CDR1 SEHNR and CDR2 FQNEAQ (reference sequence). The V end lost 5 bases, the J end lost 4 bases, and 14 bases lay between the germline ends. Here the CDR3 DNA reads TGTGCCAGCAGCGCAAGGGGGTATGGTAATGAAAAACTGTTTTTT. Translated, it gives CASSARGYGNEKLFF.

The chain links TRBV6-2 or TRBV6-3 to TRBJ1-6, with D possibly matching TRBD1 (6 bases). Germline CDR1 reads MNHEY; CDR2 reads SVGEGT. CDR3 length equals 18 residues. Trimming took 4 bases from V and 6 from J, leaving 22 bases between them. The CDR3 is CASSWLGGKLILNSPLHF. For the CDR3, the DNA is TGTGCCAGCAGTTGGTTAGGGGGAAAGCTCATACTTAATTCACCCCTCCACTTT.

This rearrangement joins TRBV4-2 to TRBJ1-2; D not resolved. The CDR3 covers 15 residues. V shed 5 bases and J shed 4 bases, with 17 bases lying between them. Germline values: CDR1 LGHNA, CDR2 YNFKEQ. The CDR3 coding sequence is TGTGCCAGCAGCACCGGGCCCGGGGAGGGCTATGGCTACACCTTC. Amino acid sequence: CASSTGPGEGYGYTF.

This clone has only one observation. The DNA of the CDR3 is TGTGCCACTGGACTAGCGGGTAACACCGGGGAGCTGTTTTTT. It codes for CATGLAGNTGELFF. The V gene is TRBV19, the J gene TRBJ2-2; the match to TRBD2 covers 11 bases. CDR3 length equals 14 residues. V gave up 10 bases and J gave up 2 bases; unmatched junction bases: 3. Per the germline V gene, CDR1 is LNHDA and CDR2 is SQIVND (reference sequence). The whole variable domain, filled in from reference TRBV19 and TRBJ2-2, reads DGGITQSPKYLFRKEGQNVTLSCEQNLNHDAMYWYRQDPGQGLRLIYYSQIVNDFQKGDIAEGYSVSREKKESFPLTVTSAQKNPTAFYLCATGLAGNTGELFFGEGSRLTVL.

The rearrangement links TRBV28 to TRBJ1-5; 7 bases fit TRBD1. Germline-derived CDR1 and CDR2 are MDHEN and SYDVKM. This CDR3 region has 15 residues. V gave up 3 bases and J gave up 4 bases; unmatched junction bases: 6. In nucleotides, the CDR3 is TGTGCCAGCAGTTTGGCGTCAGGGGGAAATCAGCCCCAGCATTTT. Translation gives CASSLASGGNQPQHF.

V is TRBV7-2 and J is TRBJ1-6; the D is unclear. Germline V gene sequence: CDR1 SGHTA, CDR2 FQGNSA. With 6 bases removed from V and 10 bases from J, the gap between germline ends came to 16 bases. The CDR3 consists of 14 residues. The CDR3 DNA reads as TGTGCCAGCAGTCCCCCTGAGGGCGGGTCACCCCTCCACTTT. Translation: CASSPPEGGSPLHF.

This chain's CDR3 is CASARGRENEQYF. The CDR3 DNA reads as TGTGCCAGCGCAAGAGGGAGGGAAAACGAGCAGTACTTC. The chain is built from TRBV7-3 and TRBJ2-7; 7 bases agree with TRBD2. CDR3 length: 13 amino acids. Germline V lookup: CDR1 SGHTA, CDR2 FQGTGA. J lost 5 bases, V lost 8 bases, and 9 bases had no gene match.

The CDR3 spells CASSRQGEVFGSPLHF. CDR3 sequence (DNA): TGTGCCAGCAGTCGACAGGGGGAAGTTTTTGGATCACCCCTCCACTTT. This sequence joins TRBV5-4 and TRBJ1-6, with 9 bases that match TRBD1. Germline V gene lookup returns CDR1 SGHNT and CDR2 YYREEE (reference sequence). The V and J ends lost 5 bases and 10 bases, in that order; junction bases with no gene match: 13. The CDR3 is made up of 16 amino acids.

The rearrangement uses TRBV6-5 and TRBJ1-2; tentative D call: TRBD1 (5 bases). The V end was cut by 6 bases, the J end by 4 bases, with 15 bases between. Germline CDR1 MNHEY, CDR2 SVGAGI. The CDR3 is 14 residues long. The CDR3 sequence is CASRARTTSYGYTF. CDR3 DNA sequence: TGTGCCAGCAGGGCCAGGACAACTTCCTATGGCTACACCTTC.

This clone was found a few times. This sample includes further DNA sequences coding for the same CDR3. The V and J genes are TRBV2 and TRBJ1-1; 7 nucleotides align to TRBD1. V was clipped by 5 bases and J by 2 bases; unmatched bases: 5. The germline V gene encodes CDR1 SNHLY and CDR2 FYNNEI. The CDR3 has 14 amino acids. The CDR3 is CASSRQGANTEAFF. CDR3 DNA: TGTGCCAGCAGTAGACAGGGCGCAAACACTGAAGCTTTCTTT. Complete variable domain (other parts from reference TRBV2 and TRBJ1-1): EPEVTQTPSHQVTQMGQEVILRCVPISNHLYFYWYRQILGQKVEFLVSFYNNEISEKSEIFDDQFSVERPDGSNFTLKIRSTKLEDSAMYFCASSRQGANTEAFFGQGTRLTVV.